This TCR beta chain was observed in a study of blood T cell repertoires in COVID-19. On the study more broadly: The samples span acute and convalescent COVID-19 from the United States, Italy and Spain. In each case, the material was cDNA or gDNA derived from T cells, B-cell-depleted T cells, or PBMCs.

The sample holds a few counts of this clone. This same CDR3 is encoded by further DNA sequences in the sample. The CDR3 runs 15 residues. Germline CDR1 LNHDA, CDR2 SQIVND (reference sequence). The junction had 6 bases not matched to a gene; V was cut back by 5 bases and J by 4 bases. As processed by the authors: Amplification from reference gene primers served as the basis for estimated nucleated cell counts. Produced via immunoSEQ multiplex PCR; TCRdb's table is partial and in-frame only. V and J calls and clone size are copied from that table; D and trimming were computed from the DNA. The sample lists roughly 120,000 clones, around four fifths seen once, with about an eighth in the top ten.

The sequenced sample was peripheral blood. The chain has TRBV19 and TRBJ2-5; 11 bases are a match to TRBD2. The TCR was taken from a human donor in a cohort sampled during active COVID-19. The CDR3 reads CASSDSGGARETQYF. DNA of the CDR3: TGTGCCAGTAGTGATAGCGGGGGGGCCAGAGAGACCCAGTACTTC.